The subject of this entry is one T cell receptor (beta chain). The entry originates in a study of blood T cell repertoires in COVID-19. Only in-frame clones appear in the TCRdb table, and some are missing; sequencing was by immunoSEQ multiplex PCR. The sample has 150,000 to 200,000 clones, just under 80% seen once; the top ten hold approximately 15%. Trimming pared 5 bases from V and 4 bases from J, leaving 6 bases between. The CDR3 contains 11 residues. Germline V gene data show CDR1 as LGHDT and CDR2 as YNNKEL (reference sequence). The chain joins TRBV3-1 (or the pseudogene TRBV3-2) to TRBJ2-7, with D maybe TRBD1 (5 bases). This clonotype was obtained from a woman older than 75 with acute or convalescent COVID-19. Material for sequencing was peripheral blood. CDR3 bases: TGTGCCAGCAGCTCAGGGTACGAGCAGTACTTC. Amino acid sequence: CASSSGYEQYF.